This T cell receptor beta chain was sequenced for a study of control samples from healthy donors and cancer patients. The CDR3 contains 12 residues. V was cut by 5 bases and J by 2 bases, with 3 bases left in between. CDR1 and CDR2 (germline): SGHVS, FQNEAQ. Sequencing used immunoSEQ multiplex PCR; TCRdb keeps in-frame clones, though not all of them. This table holds tens of thousands of clones, approximately 86% found once. The chain is built from TRBV7-8 and TRBJ2-2; D uncertain. Sequencing was performed on PBMCs. This clonotype originated in a woman in her forties with lung cancer. Here the CDR3 DNA reads TGTGCCAGCAGCAGCAACACCGGGGAGCTGTTTTTT. It yields the protein CASSSNTGELFF.